A single sample gave rise to the 21 T cell receptor beta chains below, sequenced in a study of T cells expressing NK-cell markers. TCRdb re-called the 5' RACE reads and shows each CDR3 protein once, DNA omitted. The data include approximately 150,000 distinct CDR3 sequences; the top ten clones carry approximately 12%. Material for sequencing was blood T cells: a sorted CD56 or NKG2C T cell subset, CD4+ or CD8+ T cells, or bulk PBMC T cells (not recorded which). These receptors were collected from a man between 18 and 35 years old in good health.

V and J are TRBV24-1 and TRBJ2-3; TCRdb lists TRBD2, though no DNA is available to test this call. CDR3 length: 18 residues. Germline V gene data show CDR1 as KGHDR and CDR2 as SFDVKD. The CDR3 protein is CATSKTLLAGGQADTQYF.

V and J are TRBV20-1 and TRBJ2-4. The V gene's germline CDR1 is DFQATT and CDR2 SNEGSKA (reference sequence). This CDR3 comprises 12 residues. The CDR3 loop reads CSARGSGNIQYF.

The chain has TRBV15 and TRBJ2-7; the TCRdb D gene call, TRBD2, has no DNA to confirm it. The CDR3 has 15 residues. Germline CDR1 LNHNV, CDR2 YYDKDF (reference sequence). CDR3 sequence: CATSRDREGRTEQYF.

The chain is built from TRBV7-6 and TRBJ2-3; the D call from TCRdb, TRBD2, cannot be confirmed without DNA. This CDR3 contains 13 residues. Per germline, CDR1 SGHVS and CDR2 FNYEAQ. The CDR3 sequence: CASSASVTDTQYF.

The V call is TRBV5-4, the J call TRBJ2-2; TCRdb outputs TRBD1, but without DNA this stays unchecked. The V gene's germline CDR1 is SGHNT and CDR2 YYREEE (reference sequence). There are 17 residues in the CDR3. The CDR3 loop reads CASSSLQDRVRGGELFF.

The chain employs TRBV19 and TRBJ1-4. In germline, CDR1 is LNHDA, CDR2 SQIVND (reference sequence). The CDR3 is 14 residues long. The CDR3 protein is CASSRPKRDEKLFF.

This chain joins TRBV11-2 and TRBJ2-5; TCRdb designates TRBD1, a call that cannot be tested without DNA. Germline V gives CDR1 SGHAT, CDR2 FQNNGV. CDR3 length: 14 amino acids. CDR3 sequence: CASSSTNSRETQYF.

The V and J genes are TRBV7-9 and TRBJ1-5; TCRdb's assignment of TRBD1 cannot be checked, as there is no DNA. Germline V gene data show CDR1 as SEHNR and CDR2 as FQNEAQ (reference sequence). The CDR3 spans 15 residues. The CDR3 here is CASSFGQGPNQPQHF. The whole variable domain, remainder taken from reference TRBV7-9 and TRBJ1-5, is DTGVSQNPRHKITKRGQNVTFRCDPISEHNRLYWYRQTLGQGPEFLTYFQNEAQLEKSRLLSDRFSAERPKGSFSTLEIQRTEQGDSAMYLCASSFGQGPNQPQHFGDGTRLSIL.

The rearrangement joins TRBV6-5 to TRBJ2-1; TCRdb returns TRBD1, unconfirmable since there is no DNA. CDR3 length equals 19 residues. CDR1 and CDR2 from the germline V gene are MNHEY and SVGAGI. The CDR3 reads CASSYSVGVDRSSYNEQFF.

The gene calls are TRBV6-2 or TRBV6-3 and TRBJ2-7. Germline loops: CDR1 MNHEY, CDR2 SVGEGT. This CDR3 has 13 amino acids. The CDR3 here is CASSYSVAYEQYF.

V gene TRBV29-1 combines with J gene TRBJ1-3. Germline CDR1 is SQVTM and CDR2 is ANQGSEA. The CDR3 runs 12 residues. The CDR3 is CSVESIGNTIYF.

This CDR3 is CASSSWGPPTYNEQFF. The chain recombines TRBV5-1 with TRBJ2-1; TCRdb gives TRBD1 as the D gene, but with no DNA this cannot be confirmed. Germline V gives CDR1 SGHRS, CDR2 YFSETQ. The CDR3 extends over 16 amino acids.

The chain recombines TRBV13 with TRBJ2-4; the TCRdb call, TRBD1, lacks DNA for checking. The CDR3 has 17 amino acids. CDR1 PRHDT and CDR2 FYEKMQ come from the germline V gene (reference sequence). CDR3: CASSWGQGPQAKNIQYF.

This sequence joins TRBV3-1 and TRBJ2-1; TCRdb's D call, TRBD2, is unchecked because there is no DNA. Germline V gene sequence: CDR1 LGHDT, CDR2 YNNKEL (reference sequence). This CDR3 is 17 amino acids long. CDR3 in amino acids: CASSQVTSGTMGNEQFF.

The gene calls are TRBV20-1 and TRBJ2-1. The CDR3 sequence is 16 residues long. In germline, CDR1 is DFQATT, CDR2 SNEGSKA (reference sequence). The chain's CDR3 is CSARGTLAGSFHEQFF.

CDR3 loop: CASFPLLVAGSSYEQYF. V and J are TRBV6-1 and TRBJ2-7; TCRdb returns TRBD2, unconfirmable since there is no DNA. The CDR3 is made up of 17 amino acids. CDR1 and CDR2 (germline): MNHNS, SASEGT.

The rearrangement joins TRBV6-1 to TRBJ1-1. CDR3 length: 15 residues. Germline loops: CDR1 MNHNS, CDR2 SASEGT. This CDR3 reads CASSDPKRARTEAFF.

This chain connects TRBV20-1 to TRBJ1-3; absent DNA, TCRdb's TRBD1 call cannot be checked. The CDR3 runs to 15 residues. Germline V gene data show CDR1 as DFQATT and CDR2 as SNEGSKA (reference sequence). CDR3 amino acids: CSARRGGGSGNTIYF.

V gene TRBV7-9 combines with J gene TRBJ2-4; TCRdb picks TRBD1, but there is no DNA to check that call. This CDR3 has 14 amino acids. Germline loops: CDR1 SEHNR, CDR2 FQNEAQ (reference sequence). The CDR3 protein is CASSPGQGSVIQYF.

The V and J genes are TRBV29-1 and TRBJ2-2; TCRdb's D call, TRBD2, is unchecked because there is no DNA. The V gene's germline CDR1 is SQVTM and CDR2 ANQGSEA. The CDR3 is 15 amino acids. CDR3 residues: CSVVWLAGNTGELFF.

V and J are TRBV5-1 and TRBJ2-4; TCRdb's D call, TRBD2, is unchecked because there is no DNA. Germline V gene data show CDR1 as SGHRS and CDR2 as YFSETQ. This CDR3 has 16 residues. CDR3 amino acids: CASSPGLAGDINIQYF.